This T cell receptor (beta chain) came from a study of neurological immune-mediated disorders. The CDR3 totals 13 residues. V was pared by 4 bases and J by 5 bases, with 12 bases between. Per the germline V gene, CDR1 is SGHRS and CDR2 is YFSETQ. Whole-study findings and limits: Because no CDR3 amino acid sequences were shared across subjects by expanded clones, private repertoires were suggested in all groups.

Indicated time point: longitudinal time-point 2. Unsorted libraries were prepared from 2 million PBMCs that had been stored at -80 C. TCRdb called the 5' RACE reads again in MiXCR, with one record for every CDR3 protein. The sample includes about 80,000 distinct CDR3 sequences, 5% to 6% seen only once; the top ten take 6.5% to 9.5%. This clonotype was recorded many times. Antigen specificity is unknown. The rearrangement links TRBV5-1 to TRBJ1-1, with D tentatively TRBD1 (6 bases). Sequenced: PBMCs. The origin of this receptor is a woman aged 55-75 years with multiple sclerosis. This CDR3 reads CASSPTGHTEAFF. In DNA, the CDR3 is TGCGCCAGCAGCCCAACAGGGCATACTGAAGCTTTCTTT. Filled out from reference TRBV5-1 and TRBJ1-1, the complete variable domain reads KAGVTQTPRYLIKTRGQQVTLSCSPISGHRSVSWYQQTPGQGLQFLFEYFSETQRNKGNFPGRFSGRQFSNSRSEMNVSTLELGDSALYLCASSPTGHTEAFFGQGTRLTVV.